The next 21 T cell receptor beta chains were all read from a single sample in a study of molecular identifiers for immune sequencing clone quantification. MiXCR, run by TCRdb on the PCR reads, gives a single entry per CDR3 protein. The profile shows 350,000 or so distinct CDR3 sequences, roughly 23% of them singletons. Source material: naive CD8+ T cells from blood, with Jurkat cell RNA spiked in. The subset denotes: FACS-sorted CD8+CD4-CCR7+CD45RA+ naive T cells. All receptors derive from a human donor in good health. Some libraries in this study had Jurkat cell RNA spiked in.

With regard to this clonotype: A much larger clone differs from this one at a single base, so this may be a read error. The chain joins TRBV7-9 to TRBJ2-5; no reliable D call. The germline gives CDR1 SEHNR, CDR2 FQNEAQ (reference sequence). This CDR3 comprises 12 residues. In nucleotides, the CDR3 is TGTGCCAGCAGCTCCGTAGAAGAGGCCCAGTACTTC. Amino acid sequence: CASSSVEEAQYF.

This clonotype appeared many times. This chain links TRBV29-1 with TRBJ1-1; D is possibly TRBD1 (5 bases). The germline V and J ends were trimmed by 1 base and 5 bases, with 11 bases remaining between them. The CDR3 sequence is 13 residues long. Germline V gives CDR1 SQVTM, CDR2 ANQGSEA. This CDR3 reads CSVEAGVETEAFF. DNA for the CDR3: TGCAGCGTTGAAGCGGGGGTAGAGACTGAAGCTTTCTTT.

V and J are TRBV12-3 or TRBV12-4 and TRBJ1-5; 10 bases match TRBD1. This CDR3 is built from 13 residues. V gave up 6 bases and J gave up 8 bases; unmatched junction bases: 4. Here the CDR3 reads CASRGDRGKPQHF. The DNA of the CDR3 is TGTGCCAGCAGGGGGGACAGGGGTAAGCCCCAGCATTTT.

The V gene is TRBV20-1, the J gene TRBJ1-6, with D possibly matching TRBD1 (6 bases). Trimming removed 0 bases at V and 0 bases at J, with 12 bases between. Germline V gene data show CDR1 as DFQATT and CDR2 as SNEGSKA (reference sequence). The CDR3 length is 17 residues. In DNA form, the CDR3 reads TGCAGTGCTAGAGATCAAGGGGGGGGCTCCTATAATTCACCCCTCCACTTT. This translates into CSARDQGGGSYNSPLHF.

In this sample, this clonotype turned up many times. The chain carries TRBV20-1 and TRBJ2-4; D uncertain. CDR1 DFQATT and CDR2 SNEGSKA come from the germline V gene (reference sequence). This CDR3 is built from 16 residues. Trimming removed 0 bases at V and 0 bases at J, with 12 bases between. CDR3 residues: CSARDLLELAKNIQYF. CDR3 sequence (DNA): TGCAGTGCTAGAGATCTATTAGAGCTAGCCAAAAACATTCAGTACTTC.

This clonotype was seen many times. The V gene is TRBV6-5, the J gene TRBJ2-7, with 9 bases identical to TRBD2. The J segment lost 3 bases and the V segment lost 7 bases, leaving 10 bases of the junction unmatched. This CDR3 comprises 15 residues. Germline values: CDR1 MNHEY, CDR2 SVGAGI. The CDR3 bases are TGTGCCAGCACAATACATGTAGCGGGGGTCTACGAGCAGTACTTC. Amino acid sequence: CASTIHVAGVYEQYF.

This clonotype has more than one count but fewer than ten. CDR3 loop: CASSPRDVNYEQYF. CDR3 DNA: TGTGCCAGCAGCCCCCGGGACGTGAACTACGAGCAGTACTTC. The rearrangement joins TRBV11-3 to TRBJ2-7; D may be TRBD1 or TRBD2 (5 bases each). Germline CDR1 and CDR2: SGHNT and YENEEA. This CDR3 region has 14 residues. Trimming took off 5 bases at V and 3 bases at J, with 14 bases between the two ends.

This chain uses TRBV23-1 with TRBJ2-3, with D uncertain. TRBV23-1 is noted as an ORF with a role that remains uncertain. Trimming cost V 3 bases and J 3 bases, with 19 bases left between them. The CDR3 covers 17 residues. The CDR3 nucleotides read TGCGCCAGCAGTCAGTGGCAGGATGGAAAGCAGACAGATACGCAGTATTTT. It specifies CASSQWQDGKQTDTQYF.

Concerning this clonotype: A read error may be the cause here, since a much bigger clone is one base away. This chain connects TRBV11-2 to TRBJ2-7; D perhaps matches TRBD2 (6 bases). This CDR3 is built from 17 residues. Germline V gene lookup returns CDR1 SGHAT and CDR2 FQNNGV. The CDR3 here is CAGSPETLRYGGQEQYF. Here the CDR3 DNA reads TGTGCCGGCAGCCCCGAAACCCTTCGGTACGGAGGGCAGGAGCAGTACTTC.

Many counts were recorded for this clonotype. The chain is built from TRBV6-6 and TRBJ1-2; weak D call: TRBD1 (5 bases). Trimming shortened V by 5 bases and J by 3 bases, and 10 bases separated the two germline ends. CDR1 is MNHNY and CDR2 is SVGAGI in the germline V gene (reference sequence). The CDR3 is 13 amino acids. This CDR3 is CASSRTLDYGYTF. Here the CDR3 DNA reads TGTGCCAGCAGTCGGACACTTGACTATGGCTACACCTTC.

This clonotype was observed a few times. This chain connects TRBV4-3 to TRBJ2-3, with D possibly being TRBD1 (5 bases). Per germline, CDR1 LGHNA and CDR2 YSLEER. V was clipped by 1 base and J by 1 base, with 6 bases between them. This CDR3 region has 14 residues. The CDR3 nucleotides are TGCGCCAGCAGCCAAGCGACAGGCACAGATACGCAGTATTTT. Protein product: CASSQATGTDTQYF.

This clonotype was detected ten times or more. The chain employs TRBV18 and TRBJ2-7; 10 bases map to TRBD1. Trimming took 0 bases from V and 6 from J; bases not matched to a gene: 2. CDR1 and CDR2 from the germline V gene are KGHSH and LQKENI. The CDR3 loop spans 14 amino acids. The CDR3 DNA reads TGTGCCAGCTCACCACCGGGACAGGGGTCCGAGCAGTACTTC. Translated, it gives CASSPPGQGSEQYF.

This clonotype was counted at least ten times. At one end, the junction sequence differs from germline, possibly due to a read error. CDR3 sequence reads: CASSSGGLKTEAFF. The CDR3 region has the DNA TGTGCCAGCAGCTCAGGGGGTTTGAAGACTGAAGCTTTCTTT. This chain joins TRBV6-2 or TRBV6-3 and TRBJ1-1; 7 nucleotides match TRBD1. The germline V gene has CDR1 MNHEY and CDR2 SVGEGT. The CDR3 covers 14 residues.

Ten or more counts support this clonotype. CDR3 protein: CATTRVGADTEAFF. The CDR3 DNA sequence: TGTGCCACAACCCGAGTGGGGGCGGATACTGAAGCTTTCTTT. The gene calls are TRBV6-6 and TRBJ1-1; D is perhaps TRBD1 (6 bases). Deletions cut 10 bases from V and 5 bases from J, with 20 bases between. The CDR3 sequence is 14 residues long. Germline values: CDR1 MNHNY, CDR2 SVGAGI (reference sequence).

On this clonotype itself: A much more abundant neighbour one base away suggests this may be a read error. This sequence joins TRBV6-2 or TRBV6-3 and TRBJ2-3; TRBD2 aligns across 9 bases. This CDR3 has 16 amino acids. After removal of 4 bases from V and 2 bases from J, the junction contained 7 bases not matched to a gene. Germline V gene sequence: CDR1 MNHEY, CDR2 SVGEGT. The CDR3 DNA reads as TGTGCCAGCAGTTCGCGGGCTAGCGGGGACACAGATACGCAGTATTTT. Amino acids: CASSSRASGDTDTQYF.

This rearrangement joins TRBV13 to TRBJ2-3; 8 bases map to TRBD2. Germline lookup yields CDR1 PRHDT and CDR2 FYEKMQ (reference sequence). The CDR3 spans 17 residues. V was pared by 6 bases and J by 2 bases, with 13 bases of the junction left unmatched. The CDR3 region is CASRLRRASGYTDTQYF. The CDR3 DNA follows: TGTGCCAGCAGACTTCGGAGGGCTAGCGGGTACACAGATACGCAGTATTTT.

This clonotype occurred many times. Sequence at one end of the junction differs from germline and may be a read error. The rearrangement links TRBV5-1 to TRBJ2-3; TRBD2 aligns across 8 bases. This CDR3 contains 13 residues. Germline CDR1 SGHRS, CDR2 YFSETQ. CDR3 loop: CASSSGGANTRYF. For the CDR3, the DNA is TGCGCCAGCAGCTCCGGGGGGGCGAATACGCGGTATTTT.

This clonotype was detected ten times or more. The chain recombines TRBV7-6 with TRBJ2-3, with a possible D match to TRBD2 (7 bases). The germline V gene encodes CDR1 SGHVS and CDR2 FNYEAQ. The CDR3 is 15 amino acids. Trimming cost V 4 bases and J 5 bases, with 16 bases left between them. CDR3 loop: CASSSLGGAIDTQYF. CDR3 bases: TGTGCCAGCAGCTCCCTGGGGGGGGCAATAGATACGCAGTATTTT.

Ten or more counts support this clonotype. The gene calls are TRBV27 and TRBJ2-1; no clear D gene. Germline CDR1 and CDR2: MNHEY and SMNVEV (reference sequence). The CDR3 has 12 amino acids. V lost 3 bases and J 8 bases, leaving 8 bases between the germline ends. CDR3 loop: CASSLLNDEQFF. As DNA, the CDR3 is TGTGCCAGCAGTTTGCTGAACGATGAGCAGTTCTTC.

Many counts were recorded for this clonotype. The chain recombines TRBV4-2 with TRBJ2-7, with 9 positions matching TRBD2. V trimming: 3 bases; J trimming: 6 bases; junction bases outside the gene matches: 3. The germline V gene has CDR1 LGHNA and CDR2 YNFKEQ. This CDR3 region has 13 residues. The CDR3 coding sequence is TGTGCCAGCAGCCACCCGACTAGCGGCGAGCAGTACTTC. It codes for CASSHPTSGEQYF.

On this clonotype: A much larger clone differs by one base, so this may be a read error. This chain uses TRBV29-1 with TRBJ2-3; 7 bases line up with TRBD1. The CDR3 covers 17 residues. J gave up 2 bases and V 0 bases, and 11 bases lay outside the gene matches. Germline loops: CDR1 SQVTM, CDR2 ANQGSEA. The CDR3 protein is CSVEEEGAGRFTDTQYF. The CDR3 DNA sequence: TGCAGCGTTGAAGAAGAGGGGGCGGGCCGATTCACAGATACGCAGTATTTT.